This T cell receptor beta chain stems from a study of a mutant IDH1 vaccine in newly diagnosed glioma (dated by TCRdb to the early 2020s). About the full investigation: Eight vaccinations were administered to patients in weeks 1, 3, 5, 7, 11, 15, 19 and 23, corresponding to visits V03 through V10. For exploratory analyses, longitudinal TCRB deep sequencing was carried out in some 25 treated patients wherever samples were available. Prior to enrollment, patients had been given standard therapy consisting of radiotherapy alone, temozolomide alone, or radiochemotherapy with temozolomide, with the combination given to most patients. Six visits were used for peripheral blood collection: V03 (baseline), V05, V07, V10, V12 and V13. Of the approximately 35 treated patients, roughly 60% were male and around 40% were female, and the mean age was 40.4 years. In the chemotherapy-containing groups, vaccination started alongside temozolomide cycles, whereas in patients who had radiotherapy alone it started 4-6 weeks after radiotherapy. The paper as a whole reports these results and caveats: Selection of PBMC samples for TCRB deep sequencing was based on availability. Immune responses induced by the vaccine were seen in 90% to 95% of patients across multiple MHC alleles. Pseudoprogression appeared unrelated to alterations in the top peripheral T cell clonotypes detected by TCRB sequencing. It was noted by the authors that analyses of patient blood samples could not be reproduced owing to sample limitations.

The library was prepared using the immunoSEQ multiplex PCR assay. Rearranged TCR beta chain sequences were amplified using the hsTCRB Kit according to the manufacturer's protocol. TCRB libraries were sequenced on an Illumina MiSeq. Per the source publication's procedure: Demultiplexing, trimming and gene mapping were performed with the kit vendor's proprietary platform. TCRdb took this table from immuneACCESS and kept in-frame rearrangements with V and J called. Such tables lack part of the clones; where checked against another copy, unresolved V genes explain under half of the gap, and the rest is unexplained. That table supplies the V and J calls and clone size; D and trimming were determined from the DNA. This sample comprises some 80,000 clones, approximately 85% of them detected only once. Approximately 0.8% of the sample goes to the ten largest clones. Points on this clone: Its antigen remains unidentified. Base qualities are not provided; no much larger clone lies one nucleotide away.

In the paper's terms, the time point label means: week 23, last vaccination. A 20-mer mutant IDH1 peptide at 300 micrograms in Montanide made up each vaccine dose, which was injected subcutaneously together with topical imiquimod. The donors had newly diagnosed IDH1-mutant astrocytomas of WHO grade 3 or 4 that showed loss of nuclear ATRX. The samples were drawn from NOA16, a multicentre, single-arm, open-label phase I trial in Germany that tested a mutant IDH1 peptide vaccine in humans for the first time. Genomic DNA for TCRB sequencing was isolated from EDTA blood with the DNeasy Blood and Tissue Kit. The CDR3 covers 14 residues, taking in both the cysteine and the phenylalanine. Left in the record is the CDR3 DNA by itself, 42 bases read in frame from the first base. V gives up 1 base and J gives up 0 bases, and the segment between their germline ends measures 7 bases. CDR1 is given as PRHDT and CDR2 as FYEKMQ, both from the germline V gene (reference sequence).

This receptor was obtained from a woman aged 45-65 years with glioma. This chain is built from TRBV13 and TRBJ2-7; the D segment cannot be called with confidence. Material: PBMCs, obtained from a glioma patient whose treatment included an IDH1 peptide vaccine. In nucleotide form, the sequence is TGTGCCAGCAGCTTAGACCGAACCTCCTACGAGCAGTACTTC. Its protein is CASSLDRTSYEQYF.